What follows describes a single T cell receptor (beta chain). Its antigen is not known. Reverse transcription of roughly 0.45 ug total RNA with a constant-region primer produced TCR beta cDNA. Libraries for TCR beta were built through three nested multiplex PCR rounds, which together made up a slightly modified ARM-PCR procedure. Two initial PCR rounds of around 10 cycles each paired TRBV1-TRBV30 forward primers with a C-beta reverse primer. TCRdb passed the multiplex PCR reads through MiXCR, listing each CDR3 protein once. The repertoire consists of about 210,000 distinct CDR3 sequences, with about two thirds occurring once and the leading ten covering around 7.1%. This record comes from a study of tumor-infiltrating lymphocytes in primary liver carcinoma. Trimming cost V 7 bases and J 4 bases, with 17 bases left between them. Germline values: CDR1 MNHEY, CDR2 SVGAGI. The CDR3 is 14 residues long.

They got blood RNA out of unsorted whole blood and also pulled out germline DNA. The study, taken as a whole, reports: Blood trailed tumors significantly in top-250-clone fraction (p = 0.039).

The chain is built from TRBV6-5 and TRBJ2-7; no clear D gene. The sequenced sample was peripheral blood. This receptor was taken from a woman aged 55-75 years with primary liver carcinoma and hepatitis B virus infection. CDR3 DNA: TGTGCCAGCACCCCCGGTCCGAGTATTTACGAGCAGTACTTC. Protein: CASTPGPSIYEQYF.